The next 14 T cell receptor beta chains were all read from a single sample in a study of blood T cell repertoires in COVID-19 (dated by TCRdb to the early 2020s). Receptor amplification or capture employed the immunoSEQ multiplex PCR assay. TCRdb provides this immuneACCESS table in a form limited to in-frame rearrangements. Some clones are lacking; in checked studies, under half of them reflect an unresolved V gene, and why the rest are absent is not known. For this sample the table gives about 210,000 clones, of which roughly 86% were detected only once. The ten largest clones capture 5.6% of the sample. What was sequenced was PBMCs or T cells enriched from blood (not recorded which). These receptors originate from a man aged 35 to 55 with acute COVID-19.

The chain uses TRBV7-9 and TRBJ1-2, with TRBD1 identical over 7 bases. The germline V gene has CDR1 SEHNR and CDR2 FQNEAQ (reference sequence). The V gene end was trimmed by 5 bases and the J gene end by 5 bases; junction bases not matched to a gene: 5. The CDR3 runs to 13 residues. The CDR3 sequence is CASSEGQRYGYTF. For the CDR3, the DNA is TGTGCCAGCAGCGAGGGACAGAGGTATGGCTACACCTTC.

The chain carries TRBV2 and TRBJ1-2; D is unresolved. Per the germline V gene, CDR1 is SNHLY and CDR2 is FYNNEI. The CDR3 sequence is 14 residues long. Trimming stripped 2 bases from V and 8 bases from J, with 15 bases between. This chain's CDR3 is CASSERGFQWGYTF. The DNA of the CDR3 is TGTGCCAGCAGTGAAAGAGGGTTTCAGTGGGGCTACACCTTC.

The rearrangement links TRBV5-1 to TRBJ2-1; 10 positions agree with TRBD2. Losses at the gene ends were 4 bases for V and 8 bases for J; bases not matched to a gene: 12. From germline, CDR1 is SGHRS and CDR2 YFSETQ. The CDR3 consists of 16 residues. The CDR3 DNA is TGCGCCAGCAGCCCCGGCCCTAGCGGGAGAACGTATGAGCAGTTCTTC. Amino acid sequence: CASSPGPSGRTYEQFF.

The rearrangement uses TRBV28 and TRBJ2-3; 13 bases are a match to TRBD2. The V and J ends lost 3 bases and 5 bases, in that order; junction bases with no gene match: 11. CDR1 is MDHEN, CDR2 SYDVKM, per germline. This CDR3 spans 18 amino acids. The CDR3 DNA sequence: TGTGCCAGCAGTTTCCAACACGGACTAGCGGGAGAAATAGATACGCAGTATTTT. Residues: CASSFQHGLAGEIDTQYF.

This chain uses TRBV19 with TRBJ2-1, with D possibly TRBD2 on 6 matching bases. This CDR3 contains 13 residues. Germline CDR1 reads LNHDA; CDR2 reads SQIVND (reference sequence). V gave up 8 bases and J gave up 5 bases, with 13 bases separating them. CDR3 sequence (DNA): TGTGCCAGTGCGTGGACTACTGACAATGAGCAGTTCTTC. This encodes CASAWTTDNEQFF.

The V call is TRBV3-1 (or the pseudogene TRBV3-2), the J call TRBJ1-1, with D possibly being TRBD1 (5 bases). Per germline, CDR1 LGHDT and CDR2 YNNKEL (reference sequence). The V and J ends lost 8 bases and 8 bases respectively, with 21 bases between them. The length of the CDR3 is 14 residues. In DNA, the CDR3 is TGTGCCAGCGGGATTGGGGCCCGAGTCGGCGAAGCTTTCTTT. This sequence encodes CASGIGARVGEAFF.

This clone has just one count. The DNA for the CDR3 is TGTGCCAGCAGCCAAATAACTGCGGCAGATACGCAGTATTTT. It yields the protein CASSQITAADTQYF. The chain uses TRBV6-2 or TRBV6-3 and TRBJ2-3, with D unresolved. This CDR3 has 14 amino acids. Deletions cut 6 bases from V and 4 bases from J, with 14 bases between. Germline CDR1 is MNHEY and CDR2 is SVGEGT.

This rearrangement joins TRBV30 to TRBJ2-3; 12 positions agree with TRBD2. The CDR3 length is 16 residues. Germline V gene data show CDR1 as GTSNPN and CDR2 as SVGIG (reference sequence). With V trimmed by 3 bases and J by 3 bases, 7 bases remained unmatched. The CDR3 nucleotides read TGTGCCTGGAGCCAAGGACTAGCGGGGATTACAGATACGCAGTATTTT. Encoded protein: CAWSQGLAGITDTQYF.

This chain joins TRBV2 and TRBJ2-1, with D perhaps TRBD2 (5 bases). The CDR3 runs 15 residues. CDR1 and CDR2 (germline): SNHLY, FYNNEI. The V and J ends lost 6 bases and 7 bases respectively, with 19 bases between them. The CDR3, as DNA: TGTGCCAGCAGAGCGGACCTAAATACCCGTAATGAGCAGTTCTTC. This translates into CASRADLNTRNEQFF.

About this clone: A much larger clone sits a single nucleotide away, making a read error possible. The J gene is TRBJ2-1, the V gene TRBV6-4; 9 bases line up with TRBD2. This CDR3 region has 14 residues. Germline CDR1 reads MRHNA; CDR2 reads SNTAGT. The V segment lost 5 bases and the J segment 4 bases; nucleotides outside the gene matches: 3. This chain's CDR3 is CASSLTSGYNEQFF. The DNA of the CDR3 is TGTGCCAGCAGTTTGACTAGCGGATACAATGAGCAGTTCTTC.

The chain uses TRBV9 and TRBJ1-2; 10 positions match TRBD1. V shed 3 bases and J 8 bases; nucleotides not matched to a gene: 4. The CDR3 is 13 residues long. Germline V gene data show CDR1 as SGDLS and CDR2 as YYNGEE. CDR3 residues: CASSADRGRGYTF. CDR3 nucleotides: TGTGCCAGCAGCGCGGACAGGGGGAGAGGCTACACCTTC.

This chain uses TRBV5-1 with TRBJ2-3; D may be TRBD2 (6 bases). V lost 3 bases to trimming and J lost 3 bases, with 11 bases between them. The CDR3 sequence is 14 residues long. The germline V gene has CDR1 SGHRS and CDR2 YFSETQ. This chain's CDR3 is CASSSGSGTDTQYF. CDR3 bases: TGCGCCAGCAGCTCCGGGAGCGGGACAGATACGCAGTATTTT.

The rearrangement joins TRBV27 to TRBJ2-6; maybe TRBD2 (5 bases). The CDR3 is made up of 17 amino acids. Trimming cost V 6 bases and J 0 bases, with 15 bases left between them. Germline assignment: CDR1 MNHEY and CDR2 SMNVEV (reference sequence). CDR3 DNA sequence: TGTGCCAGCAGCTCCCAGGTTCGGGGCTCTGGGGCCAACGTCCTGACTTTC. It codes for CASSSQVRGSGANVLTF.

The chain joins TRBV11-2 to TRBJ2-6; 10 nucleotides align to TRBD1. CDR3 length equals 18 residues. With V trimmed by 7 bases and J by 1 base, 10 bases remained unmatched. Germline CDR1 reads SGHAT; CDR2 reads FQNNGV. CDR3 bases: TGTGCCAGCACCGCGTCCGGGGACAGGGGATCTGGGGCCAACGTCCTGACTTTC. Amino acid sequence: CASTASGDRGSGANVLTF.